This T cell receptor beta chain is from a study of T cell changes during pregnancy in multiple sclerosis. Generated by immunoSEQ multiplex PCR, the TCRdb table keeps only in-frame clones and is missing some. Of 90,000 to 95,000 clones in the sample, 90% to 95% were seen once. Germline values: CDR1 KGHSH, CDR2 LQKENI. This CDR3 is 15 amino acids long. The J segment lost 9 bases and the V segment lost 3 bases, leaving 5 bases of the junction unmatched. The source of this sequence is a female donor with multiple sclerosis, enrolled in a pregnancy study. Sequencing used peripheral blood, obtained in the first trimester of pregnancy. This sequence joins TRBV18 and TRBJ1-6; 10 bases are a match to TRBD1. In DNA, the CDR3 is TGTGCCAGCTCACCTGGGACAGGGGACAGTTCACCCCTCCACTTT. Amino acid sequence: CASSPGTGDSSPLHF.